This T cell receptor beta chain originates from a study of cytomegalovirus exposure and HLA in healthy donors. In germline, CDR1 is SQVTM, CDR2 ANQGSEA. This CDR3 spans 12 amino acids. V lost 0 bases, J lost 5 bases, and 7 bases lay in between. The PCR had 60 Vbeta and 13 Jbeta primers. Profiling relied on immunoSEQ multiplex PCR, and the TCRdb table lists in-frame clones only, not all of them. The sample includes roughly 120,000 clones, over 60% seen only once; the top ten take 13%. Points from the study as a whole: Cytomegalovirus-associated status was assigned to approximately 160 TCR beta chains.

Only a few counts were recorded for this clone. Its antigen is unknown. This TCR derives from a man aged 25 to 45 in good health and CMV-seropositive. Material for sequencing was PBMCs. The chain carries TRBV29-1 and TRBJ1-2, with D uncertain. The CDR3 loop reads CSVEDNGYGYTF. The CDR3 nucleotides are TGCAGCGTTGAAGATAACGGTTATGGCTACACCTTC.